These 18 T cell receptor beta chains were sequenced from one sample in a study of blood T cell repertoires in COVID-19. Assay used: immunoSEQ multiplex PCR; TCRdb lists only in-frame clones, some missing. The data contain about 150,000 clones, 78% of them singletons. The sample taken for sequencing was PBMCs or T cells enriched from blood (not recorded which). Receptors originate from a woman aged 45-65 years who had recovered from COVID-19.

The chain uses TRBV2 and TRBJ2-3, with D possibly matching TRBD2 (6 bases). Trimming took off 5 bases at V and 5 bases at J, with 17 bases between the two ends. Germline V CDR1 and CDR2: SNHLY, FYNNEI. The CDR3 is made up of 15 amino acids. CDR3 coding DNA: TGTGCCAGCAGTACCGGGGGTTCTGGGGAAGATACGCAGTATTTT. Amino acid sequence: CASSTGGSGEDTQYF.

The chain links TRBV5-1 to TRBJ1-3, with D maybe TRBD1 (5 bases). Trimming removed 5 bases from V and 0 bases from J, with 18 bases in between. The germline V gene encodes CDR1 SGHRS and CDR2 YFSETQ. The CDR3 runs to 17 residues. The CDR3 region has the DNA TGCGCCAGCAGTACGATTGGGGGGTCATACTCTGGAAACACCATATATTTT. This gives the protein CASSTIGGSYSGNTIYF.

The V call is TRBV11-1, the J call TRBJ2-1; a possible D gene is TRBD1 (6 bases). Trimming pared 0 bases from V and 9 bases from J, leaving 9 bases between. Germline CDR1 is SGHAT and CDR2 is FQDESV (reference sequence). CDR3 length: 13 amino acids. The CDR3 DNA is TGTGCCAGCAGCTTAGCTGGGACACCTGAGCAGTTCTTC. Translated, it gives CASSLAGTPEQFF. Complete variable domain (other parts from reference TRBV11-1 and TRBJ2-1): EAEVAQSPRYKITEKSQAVAFWCDPISGHATLYWYRQILGQGPELLVQFQDESVVDDSQLPKDRFSAERLKGVDSTLKIQPAELGDSAMYLCASSLAGTPEQFFGPGTRLTVL.

This chain joins TRBV5-1 and TRBJ2-7; 10 positions match TRBD1. The CDR3 extends over 16 amino acids. The junction had 7 bases not matched to a gene; V was cut back by 0 bases and J by 4 bases. Germline CDR1 SGHRS, CDR2 YFSETQ. In DNA, the CDR3 is TGCGCCAGCAGCTTGGCCGGGACAGGGGTCCCTTACGAGCAGTACTTC. This encodes CASSLAGTGVPYEQYF.

This sequence joins TRBV7-9 and TRBJ2-3, with TRBD1 as a possible D gene (5 bases). The germline V and J ends were trimmed by 5 bases and 2 bases, with 11 bases remaining between them. This CDR3 spans 14 amino acids. Germline V gives CDR1 SEHNR, CDR2 FQNEAQ (reference sequence). CDR3 in DNA: TGTGCCAGCAGCACCCGACAGAACACAGATACGCAGTATTTT. Amino acids: CASSTRQNTDTQYF.

The chain combines TRBV2 with TRBJ2-7; maybe TRBD1 (6 bases). Germline CDR1 and CDR2: SNHLY and FYNNEI. The ends were cut back, 2 bases at V and 3 bases at J, with 8 bases in the middle. This CDR3 comprises 13 residues. In DNA, the CDR3 is TGTGCCAGCAGTGAAACGACAGGCTACGAGCAGTACTTC. Amino acid sequence: CASSETTGYEQYF.

V is TRBV28 and J is TRBJ1-5, with D unclear. Per germline, CDR1 MDHEN and CDR2 SYDVKM. Trimming cost V 5 bases and J 3 bases, with 8 bases left between them. The CDR3 spans 13 residues. CDR3 region: CASSLDNNQPQHF. Written as DNA, the CDR3 is TGTGCCAGCAGTCTCGACAACAATCAGCCCCAGCATTTT. Full variable domain (missing parts from reference TRBV28 and TRBJ1-5): DVKVTQSSRYLVKRTGEKVFLECVQDMDHENMFWYRQDPGLGLRLIYFSYDVKMKEKGDIPEGYSVSREKKERFSLILESASTNQTSMYLCASSLDNNQPQHFGDGTRLSIL.

The rearrangement links TRBV24-1 to TRBJ2-5; tentative D call: TRBD1 (6 bases). The CDR3 is 13 residues long. Between the trimmed V and J ends, which lost 4 bases and 5 bases, there was a span of 10 bases. In germline, CDR1 is KGHDR, CDR2 SFDVKD. The CDR3 is CATSEGGWETQYF. In nucleotides, the CDR3 is TGTGCCACCAGTGAAGGGGGTTGGGAGACCCAGTACTTC.

V gene TRBV4-1 combines with J gene TRBJ2-3; D is unclear. CDR1 is MGHRA and CDR2 is YSYEKL in the germline V gene. The CDR3 totals 15 residues. Trimming stripped 0 bases from V and 4 bases from J, with 11 bases between. The CDR3 region has the DNA TGCGCCAGCAGCCAAGATCCATTTGAGGCAGATACGCAGTATTTT. Protein: CASSQDPFEADTQYF.

This chain uses TRBV28 with TRBJ2-5, with 7 bases aligning to TRBD1. V lost 3 bases to trimming and J lost 2 bases; unmatched junction nucleotides: 9. The CDR3 spans 16 residues. Germline CDR1 reads MDHEN; CDR2 reads SYDVKM. CDR3 sequence (DNA): TGTGCCAGCAGTTTCATAGGTAGGGGGCAGCAAGAGACCCAGTACTTC. Its translation is CASSFIGRGQQETQYF.

This sequence joins TRBV2 and TRBJ2-5; a weak D match, TRBD1 (6 bases). The V gene's germline CDR1 is SNHLY and CDR2 FYNNEI. Trimming stripped 3 bases from V and 5 bases from J, with 10 bases between. This CDR3 has 13 residues. CDR3 residues: CASSESGVETQYF. DNA for the CDR3: TGTGCCAGCAGTGAGTCAGGGGTGGAGACCCAGTACTTC.

This chain links TRBV18 with TRBJ1-5, with D tentatively TRBD1 (5 bases). The CDR3 loop spans 14 amino acids. CDR1 is KGHSH, CDR2 LQKENI, per germline. V was cut by 6 bases and J by 3 bases, with 12 bases left in between. CDR3 loop: CASSVAGNNQPQHF. The CDR3 bases are TGTGCCAGCTCGGTGGCAGGGAACAATCAGCCCCAGCATTTT.

The rearrangement uses TRBV27 and TRBJ2-1, with a possible D match to TRBD1 (5 bases). Germline V gene data show CDR1 as MNHEY and CDR2 as SMNVEV (reference sequence). The CDR3 runs 15 residues. Trimming removed 6 bases from V and 2 bases from J, with 14 bases in between. CDR3 residues: CASRLKGVAYNEQFF. In nucleotides, the CDR3 is TGTGCCAGCAGGTTAAAAGGGGTAGCCTACAATGAGCAGTTCTTC.

The rearrangement links TRBV19 to TRBJ1-1; D gene unclear. The CDR3 spans 16 residues. V lost 7 bases to trimming and J lost 0 bases, with 18 bases between them. Germline CDR1 and CDR2: LNHDA and SQIVND (reference sequence). The CDR3 is CASTSRSTAVNTEAFF. CDR3 DNA sequence: TGTGCCAGTACAAGTCGGTCAACAGCTGTGAACACTGAAGCTTTCTTT.

V usage is TRBV5-8 and J usage is TRBJ2-1; 12 bases map to TRBD2. V shed 4 bases, J shed 0 bases, and the junction held 5 bases outside the gene matches. Germline V gene lookup returns CDR1 SGHTS and CDR2 YDEGEE. The CDR3 is made up of 17 amino acids. The CDR3 nucleotides are TGTGCCAGCAGCCCTAGGACTAGCGGGGACTCCTACAATGAGCAGTTCTTC. Translating it yields CASSPRTSGDSYNEQFF.

This clone was found a few times. The V call is TRBV5-1, the J call TRBJ2-1, with 12 bases identical to TRBD1. The junction had 9 bases not matched to a gene; V was cut back by 2 bases and J by 6 bases. This CDR3 region has 17 residues. The germline gives CDR1 SGHRS, CDR2 YFSETQ. This chain's CDR3 is CASSLFPGQGAVNEQFF. The CDR3 DNA is TGCGCCAGCAGCTTATTCCCGGGACAGGGGGCAGTCAATGAGCAGTTCTTC.

The chain has TRBV5-8 and TRBJ2-3; D perhaps matches TRBD2 (5 bases). Germline lookup yields CDR1 SGHTS and CDR2 YDEGEE. The germline V and J ends were trimmed by 2 bases and 0 bases, with 13 bases remaining between them. CDR3 size: 16 residues. CDR3 protein: CASSFFSGGSTDTQYF. In DNA form, the CDR3 reads TGTGCCAGCAGCTTTTTCAGCGGCGGGAGCACAGATACGCAGTATTTT.

J is TRBJ1-2 and V is TRBV5-1; weak D call: TRBD1 (5 bases). V lost 1 base to trimming and J lost 8 bases, with 15 bases between them. CDR1 and CDR2 (germline): SGHRS, YFSETQ. The CDR3 length is 14 residues. The CDR3: CASSLLAQGEGYTF. The CDR3 DNA follows: TGCGCCAGCAGCTTGTTGGCCCAGGGCGAGGGCTACACCTTC. Filled out from reference TRBV5-1 and TRBJ1-2, the complete variable domain reads KAGVTQTPRYLIKTRGQQVTLSCSPISGHRSVSWYQQTPGQGLQFLFEYFSETQRNKGNFPGRFSGRQFSNSRSEMNVSTLELGDSALYLCASSLLAQGEGYTFGSGTRLTVV.